The rows below give T cell receptor beta chains drawn from one sample of a study of blood T cell repertoires in COVID-19. The method was immunoSEQ multiplex PCR; TCRdb's version includes in-frame clones alone and lacks a portion of them. The data contain hundreds of thousands of clones, around 89% of them seen just once; the ten biggest clones take up just under 6.5%. Sequenced: peripheral blood. Receptors were obtained from a woman in her 30s with COVID-19, enrolled during active disease. Both conserved end residues are part of each CDR3. A D gene is named only where the DNA matches it firmly. The size of a clone is reported for some rows only, either as once, few or many, or as a class for expanded clones.

d_call	clone_size	j_call	v_call	cdr3_nt	cdr3_aa
.	.	TRBJ2-7	TRBV6-4	TGTGCCAGCAGTGTCGAGGGTGGCTCCTACGAGCAGTACTTC	CASSVEGGSYEQYF
.	.	TRBJ1-6	TRBV3-1/TRBV3-2	TGTGCCAGCAGCCACTCAGGGGAGGGGGATAATTCACCCCTCCACTTT	CASSHSGEGDNSPLHF
.	.	TRBJ2-4	TRBV7-2	TGTGCCAGCAGCCTACGAGCGGGCCTAGCCAAAAACATTCAGTACTTC	CASSLRAGLAKNIQYF
TRBD1	.	TRBJ2-7	TRBV27	TGTGCCAGCAGTTCCTACAGGGGAGAGCAGTACTTC	CASSSYRGEQYF
.	.	TRBJ1-2	TRBV14	TGTGCCAGCAGCCAATACAGGGTGCATGGCTACACCTTC	CASSQYRVHGYTF
TRBD1	.	TRBJ1-2	TRBV9	TGTGCCAGCAGCGGTGCCCCAGAGACAGGGAATTACTATGGCTACACCTTC	CASSGAPETGNYYGYTF
TRBD2	.	TRBJ2-5	TRBV24-1	TGTGCCACCAGTGATTTCACGGGGGGAGAGACCCAGTACTTC	CATSDFTGGETQYF
.	.	TRBJ2-5	TRBV6-2/TRBV6-3	TGTGCCAGCAGTTACTCGCGGTTAGAGACCCAGTACTTC	CASSYSRLETQYF
TRBD1	.	TRBJ1-4	TRBV7-2	TGTGCCAGCAGCTTGGACAGGGGGAATGAAAAACTGTTTTTT	CASSLDRGNEKLFF
TRBD1	.	TRBJ1-6	TRBV28	TGTGCCAGCAGCAAAACCCGGGACAGGGATTCACCCCTCCACTTT	CASSKTRDRDSPLHF
TRBD2	.	TRBJ2-3	TRBV27	TGTGCCAGCAGTTTAATTACTAGCGGTAACACAGATACGCAGTATTTT	CASSLITSGNTDTQYF
TRBD1	.	TRBJ1-1	TRBV4-1	TGCGCCAGCAGCCAAGAGGACAGGGCCACTGAAGCTTTCTTT	CASSQEDRATEAFF
.	.	TRBJ1-2	TRBV6-5	TGTGCCAGCAGTTACACCTTAGATCCCCAAGTAGGCTACACCTTC	CASSYTLDPQVGYTF
.	few	TRBJ2-5	TRBV6-2/TRBV6-3	TGTGCCAGCAGTTGGAGGGAGCAAGAGACCCAGTACTTC	CASSWREQETQYF
.	.	TRBJ2-7	TRBV9	TGTGCCAGCAGCGTAGCGGGCGAGCAGTACTTC	CASSVAGEQYF
.	.	TRBJ2-2	TRBV10-3	TGTGCCATCGGGGGCGACGGAACCGGGGAGCTGTTTTTT	CAIGGDGTGELFF
TRBD1	.	TRBJ1-6	TRBV19	TGTGCCAGTAAAGTGGACAGGGTATATAATTCACCCCTCCACTTT	CASKVDRVYNSPLHF
TRBD1	.	TRBJ1-6	TRBV23-1	TGCGCCAGCGAGACAGGGTATTATAATTCACCCCTCCACTTT	CASETGYYNSPLHF
.	.	TRBJ2-4	TRBV6-5	TGTGCCAGCACCCCACCAGGGGCCAAAAACATTCAGTACTTC	CASTPPGAKNIQYF
.	.	TRBJ2-7	TRBV7-2	TGTGCCAGCAGCTTAGGGGGGACAACCTACGAGCAGTACTTC	CASSLGGTTYEQYF
.	.	TRBJ2-5	TRBV12-3/TRBV12-4	TGTGCCAGCAGTTTCAGAGAGACCCAGTACTTC	CASSFRETQYF
.	.	TRBJ2-3	TRBV7-6	TGTGCCAGCACCACGAACACGGATACGCAGTATTTT	CASTTNTDTQYF
.	.	TRBJ2-2	TRBV7-9	TGTGCCAGCAGCTTTCTGGCAGGGGGGACCGGGGAGCTGTTTTTT	CASSFLAGGTGELFF
.	.	TRBJ2-1	TRBV7-9	TGTGCCAGCAGCTTAGCACTTGTCGGAGGGAGCGATGAGCAGTTCTTC	CASSLALVGGSDEQFF
.	.	TRBJ2-1	TRBV19	TGTGCCAGTAGTATGGTAGAATCCAATGAGCAGTTCTTC	CASSMVESNEQFF
.	.	TRBJ2-3	TRBV7-7	TGTGCTAGCAGCTTAGGCGCAGGCACAAACACAGATACGCAGTATTTT	CASSLGAGTNTDTQYF
TRBD2	once	TRBJ2-1	TRBV6-6	TGTGCCAGCAGTTACTCTAGCGGGAGTGGTTACAATGAGCAGTTCTTC	CASSYSSGSGYNEQFF
.	.	TRBJ1-2	TRBV2	TGTGCCAGCACCCCGGGAGGGGATGGCTACACCTTC	CASTPGGDGYTF
.	.	TRBJ2-1	TRBV7-6	TGTGCCAGCAGCTTAGAGGGACACCGCAGCTCCTACAATGAGCAGTTCTTC	CASSLEGHRSSYNEQFF
.	.	TRBJ2-3	TRBV28	TGTGCCAGCACTTCGGGACAAGAAACAGATACGCAGTATTTT	CASTSGQETDTQYF
.	few	TRBJ2-1	TRBV21-1	TGTGCCAGCAGCACTTTAAGCGGGAGGGCCCTGGTAAGGTCCTACAATGAGCAGTTCTTC	CASSTLSGRALVRSYNEQFF
TRBD1	once	TRBJ1-4	TRBV9	TGTGCCAGCAGCGGGGGACAGGGGGCAGGTGAAAAACTGTTTTTT	CASSGGQGAGEKLFF
TRBD2	.	TRBJ2-3	TRBV29-1	TGCAGCGTTAGAGCGGGGGCCAACACAGATACGCAGTATTTT	CSVRAGANTDTQYF
.	.	TRBJ1-4	TRBV18	TGTGCCAGCTCACCATCGGTACTGAATGAAAAACTGTTTTTT	CASSPSVLNEKLFF
TRBD1	.	TRBJ2-5	TRBV28	TGTGCCAGCAGTCCGACAGGGAGAGAGACCCAGTACTTC	CASSPTGRETQYF
.	.	TRBJ2-1	TRBV19	TGTGCCAGTAGTAACTGGGGGACACCGACCTACAATGAGCAGTTCTTC	CASSNWGTPTYNEQFF
.	.	TRBJ2-1	TRBV9	TGTGCCAGCAGCGTAGGTTACGCTAGCGCGTCTGAGCAGTTCTTC	CASSVGYASASEQFF
.	.	TRBJ1-2	TRBV28	TGTGCCAGCAGTTTGTCCAGCTATGGCTACACCTTC	CASSLSSYGYTF
.	.	TRBJ2-3	TRBV5-4	TGTGCCAGCAGCTCCTCCACAGATACGCAGTATTTT	CASSSSTDTQYF
TRBD1	.	TRBJ2-2	TRBV3-1/TRBV3-2	TGTGCCAGCAGCCAAGTCAGTTGGGGACAGGGCCTTTCCAACACCGGGGAGCTGTTTTTT	CASSQVSWGQGLSNTGELFF
TRBD1	.	TRBJ2-5	TRBV5-1	TGCGCCAGCAGCTGGGCAGGGGGCCAAGAGACCCAGTACTTC	CASSWAGGQETQYF
TRBD1	.	TRBJ1-1	TRBV6-5	TGTGCCAGCAGTTACGGGCAGGGGGTAACTGAAGCTTTCTTT	CASSYGQGVTEAFF
TRBD2	.	TRBJ2-2	TRBV5-1	TGCGCCAGCAGCAGGGAGACTAGCGGAAACACCGGGGAGCTGTTTTTT	CASSRETSGNTGELFF
TRBD1	.	TRBJ1-4	TRBV28	TGTGCCAGCAGTAGATTTGAGGACAGGGAAAAACTGTTTTTT	CASSRFEDREKLFF
.	.	TRBJ2-5	TRBV28	TGTGCCAGCAGCCCCACAGTCGGGGGAGGAGAGACCCAGTACTTC	CASSPTVGGGETQYF
TRBD1	.	TRBJ1-6	TRBV5-4	TGTGCCAGCAGCTCCCAGGCGCGGACAGGGGGTCCCTTCGGGTCACCCCTCCACTTT	CASSSQARTGGPFGSPLHF
.	.	TRBJ1-1	TRBV19	TGTGCCAGTAGTTCACAGGGTCGGCTTTCTATGAACACTGAAGCTTTCTTT	CASSSQGRLSMNTEAFF
.	.	TRBJ1-6	TRBV19	TGTGCCAGTAGTATCGGGAATTCACCCCTCCACTTT	CASSIGNSPLHF
TRBD2	.	TRBJ2-1	TRBV5-4	TGTGCCAGCAGCTTGGGGCTAGCGGGGGCCAGTGAGCAGTTCTTC	CASSLGLAGASEQFF
TRBD1	few	TRBJ1-5	TRBV6-2/TRBV6-3	TGTGCCAGCAGTCCCCCCTGGGACAGGGCAGGGGTACAGCCCCAGCATTTT	CASSPPWDRAGVQPQHF
TRBD1	.	TRBJ2-1	TRBV4-1	TGCGCCAGCAGCCAAGATAAGACAGGGGGCGGAATATACAATGAGCAGTTCTTC	CASSQDKTGGGIYNEQFF
TRBD1	.	TRBJ1-3	TRBV5-1	TGCGCCAGCAGCTCGGGGACAGGGCCGCCGGGAAACACCATATATTTT	CASSSGTGPPGNTIYF
TRBD1	few	TRBJ1-2	TRBV2	TGTGCCAGCAGAACTACACCGGGACAGGGTTATGGCTACACCTTC	CASRTTPGQGYGYTF
TRBD1	.	TRBJ2-4	TRBV28	TGTGCCAGCAGGGACAGGGGAGGAGACATTCAGTACTTC	CASRDRGGDIQYF
.	.	TRBJ2-3	TRBV10-2	TGCGCCAGCAGTCGTGACAGAAACACAGATACGCAGTATTTT	CASSRDRNTDTQYF
TRBD1	.	TRBJ1-2	TRBV5-4	TGTGCCAGCAGCGAACCGGGACAGCCCGGCTATGGCTACACCTTC	CASSEPGQPGYGYTF
.	.	TRBJ2-1	TRBV7-9	TGTGCCAGCAGCTTTCGAGCGGAACACAATGAGCAGTTCTTC	CASSFRAEHNEQFF
.	.	TRBJ2-1	TRBV4-1	TGCGCCACCAAGGGGCAGGGGTCTTACAATGAGCAGTTCTTC	CATKGQGSYNEQFF
.	once	TRBJ1-1	TRBV7-9	TGTGCCAGCAGCCGGGACATAACTGAAGCTTTCTTT	CASSRDITEAFF
.	.	TRBJ2-5	TRBV27	TGTGCCAGCAGATCAACAAGGGAGGAGACCCAGTACTTC	CASRSTREETQYF